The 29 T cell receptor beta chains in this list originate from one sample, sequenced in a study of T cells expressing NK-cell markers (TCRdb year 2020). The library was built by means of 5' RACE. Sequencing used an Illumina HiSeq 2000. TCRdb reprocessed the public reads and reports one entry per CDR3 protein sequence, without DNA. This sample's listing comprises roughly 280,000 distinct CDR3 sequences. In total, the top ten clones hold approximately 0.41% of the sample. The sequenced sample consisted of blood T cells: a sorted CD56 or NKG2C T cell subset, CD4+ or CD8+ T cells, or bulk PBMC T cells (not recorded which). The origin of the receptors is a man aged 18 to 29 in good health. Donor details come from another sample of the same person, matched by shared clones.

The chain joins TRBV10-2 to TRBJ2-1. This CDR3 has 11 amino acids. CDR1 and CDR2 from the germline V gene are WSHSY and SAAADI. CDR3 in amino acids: CASSDPRMFFF.

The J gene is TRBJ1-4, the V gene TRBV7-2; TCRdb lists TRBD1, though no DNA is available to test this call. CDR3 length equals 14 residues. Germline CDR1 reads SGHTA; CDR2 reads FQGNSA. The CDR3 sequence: CASSPDRGLEKLFF.

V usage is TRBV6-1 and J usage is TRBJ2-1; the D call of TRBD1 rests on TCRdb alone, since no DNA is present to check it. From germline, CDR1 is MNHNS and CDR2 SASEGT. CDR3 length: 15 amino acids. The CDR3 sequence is CASSPRDISYNEQFF.

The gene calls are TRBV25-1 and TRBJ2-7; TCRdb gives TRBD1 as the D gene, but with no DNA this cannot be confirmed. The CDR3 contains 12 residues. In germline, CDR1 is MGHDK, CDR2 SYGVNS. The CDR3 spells CASSATGNEQYF.

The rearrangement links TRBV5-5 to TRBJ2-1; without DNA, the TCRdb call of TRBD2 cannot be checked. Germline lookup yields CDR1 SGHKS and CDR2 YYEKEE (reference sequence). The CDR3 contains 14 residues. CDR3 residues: CASSLSPGGTEQFF. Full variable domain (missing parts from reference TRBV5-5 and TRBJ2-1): DAGVTQSPTHLIKTRGQQVTLRCSPISGHKSVSWYQQVLGQGPQFIFQYYEKEERGRGNFPDRFSARQFPNYSSELNVNALLLGDSALYLCASSLSPGGTEQFFGPGTRLTVL.

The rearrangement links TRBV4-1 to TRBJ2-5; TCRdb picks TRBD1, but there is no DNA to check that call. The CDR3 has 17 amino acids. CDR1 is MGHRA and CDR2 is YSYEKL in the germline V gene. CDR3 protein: CASSLLYLTDRGETQYF.

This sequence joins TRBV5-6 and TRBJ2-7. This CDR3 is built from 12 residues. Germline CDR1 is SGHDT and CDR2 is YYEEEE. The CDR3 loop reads CASSLWQYEQYF. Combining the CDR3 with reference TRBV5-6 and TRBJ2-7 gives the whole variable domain DAGVTQSPTHLIKTRGQQVTLRCSPKSGHDTVSWYQQALGQGPQFIFQYYEEEERQRGNFPDRFSGHQFPNYSSELNVNALLLGDSALYLCASSLWQYEQYFGPGTRLTVT.

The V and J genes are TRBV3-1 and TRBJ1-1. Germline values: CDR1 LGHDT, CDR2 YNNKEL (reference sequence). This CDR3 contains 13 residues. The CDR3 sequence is CASSPRADTEAFF.

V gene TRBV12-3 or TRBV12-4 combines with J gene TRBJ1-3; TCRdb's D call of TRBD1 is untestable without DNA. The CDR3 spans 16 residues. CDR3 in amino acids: CASSLFPREERNTIYF.

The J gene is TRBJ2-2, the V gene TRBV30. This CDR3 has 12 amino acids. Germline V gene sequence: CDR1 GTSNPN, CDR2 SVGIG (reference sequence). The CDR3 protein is CASNKDSGELFF.

This CDR3 reads CSVEKAGGVAGELFF. J is TRBJ2-2 and V is TRBV29-1. Per the germline V gene, CDR1 is SQVTM and CDR2 is ANQGSEA. This CDR3 spans 15 amino acids.

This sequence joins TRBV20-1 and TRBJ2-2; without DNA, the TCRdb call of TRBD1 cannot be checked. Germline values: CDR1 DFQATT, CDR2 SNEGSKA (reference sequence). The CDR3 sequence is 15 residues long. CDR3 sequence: CSARAQGPTTGELFF.

CDR3 loop: CASSPPLGQSNNEQFF. This chain uses TRBV18 with TRBJ2-1; the D call from TCRdb, TRBD1, cannot be confirmed without DNA. Germline CDR1 and CDR2: KGHSH and LQKENI. This CDR3 comprises 16 residues.

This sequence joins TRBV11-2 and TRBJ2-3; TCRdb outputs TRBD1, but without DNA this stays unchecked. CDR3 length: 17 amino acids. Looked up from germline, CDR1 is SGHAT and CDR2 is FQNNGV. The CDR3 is CASSRVERGGGTDTQYF.

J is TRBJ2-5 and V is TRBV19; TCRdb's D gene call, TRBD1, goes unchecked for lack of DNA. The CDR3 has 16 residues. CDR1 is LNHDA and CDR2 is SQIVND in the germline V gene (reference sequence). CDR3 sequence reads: CASSIEAGTGIETQYF.

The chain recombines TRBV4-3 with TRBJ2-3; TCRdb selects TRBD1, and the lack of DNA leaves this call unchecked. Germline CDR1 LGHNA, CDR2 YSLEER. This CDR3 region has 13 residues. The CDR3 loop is CASSPEGVDTQYF.

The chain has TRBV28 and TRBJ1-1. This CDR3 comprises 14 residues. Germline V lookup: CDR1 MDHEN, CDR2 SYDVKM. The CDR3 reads CASSLSPGNTEAFF.

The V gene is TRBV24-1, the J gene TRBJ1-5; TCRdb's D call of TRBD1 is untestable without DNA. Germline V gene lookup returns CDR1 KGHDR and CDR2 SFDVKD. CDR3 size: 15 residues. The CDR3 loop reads CATSERGRGNQPQHF.

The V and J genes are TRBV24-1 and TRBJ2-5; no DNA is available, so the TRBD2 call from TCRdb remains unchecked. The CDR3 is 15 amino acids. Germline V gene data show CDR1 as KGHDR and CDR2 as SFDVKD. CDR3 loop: CATSDFRGNQETQYF.

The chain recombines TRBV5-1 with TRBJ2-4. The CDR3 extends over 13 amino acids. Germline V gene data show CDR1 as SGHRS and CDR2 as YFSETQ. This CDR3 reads CASSYGVGNIQYF. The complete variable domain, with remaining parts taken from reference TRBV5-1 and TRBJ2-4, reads KAGVTQTPRYLIKTRGQQVTLSCSPISGHRSVSWYQQTPGQGLQFLFEYFSETQRNKGNFPGRFSGRQFSNSRSEMNVSTLELGDSALYLCASSYGVGNIQYFGAGTRLSVL.

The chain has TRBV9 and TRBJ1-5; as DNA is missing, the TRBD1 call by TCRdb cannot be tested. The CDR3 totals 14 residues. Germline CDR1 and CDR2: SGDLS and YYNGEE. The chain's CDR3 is CASSDGGIDQPQHF.

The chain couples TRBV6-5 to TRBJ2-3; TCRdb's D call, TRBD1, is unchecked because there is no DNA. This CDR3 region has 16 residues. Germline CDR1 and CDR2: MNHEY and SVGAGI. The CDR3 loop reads CASSYQGPPGADTQYF.

CDR3 sequence reads: CASSQRGRQVNTEAFF. The V call is TRBV4-2, the J call TRBJ1-1; TCRdb names TRBD1, which stays unverified in the absence of DNA. Germline CDR1 and CDR2: LGHNA and YNFKEQ. The CDR3 covers 16 residues.

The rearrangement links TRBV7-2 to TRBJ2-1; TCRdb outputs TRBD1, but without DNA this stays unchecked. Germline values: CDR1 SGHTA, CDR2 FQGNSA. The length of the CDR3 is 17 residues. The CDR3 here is CASSFPLGVGGNNEQFF. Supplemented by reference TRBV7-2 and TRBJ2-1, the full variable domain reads GAGVSQSPSNKVTEKGKDVELRCDPISGHTALYWYRQSLGQGLEFLIYFQGNSAPDKSGLPSDRFSAERTGGSVSTLTIQRTQQEDSAVYLCASSFPLGVGGNNEQFFGPGTRLTVL.

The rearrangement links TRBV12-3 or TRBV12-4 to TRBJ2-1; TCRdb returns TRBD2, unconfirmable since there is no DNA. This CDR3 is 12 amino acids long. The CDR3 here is CASSLKGTRGFF.

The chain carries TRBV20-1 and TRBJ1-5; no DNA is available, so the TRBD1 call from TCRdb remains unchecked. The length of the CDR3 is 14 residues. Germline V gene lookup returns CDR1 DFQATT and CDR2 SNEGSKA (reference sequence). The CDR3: CSARPGQSIQPQHF.

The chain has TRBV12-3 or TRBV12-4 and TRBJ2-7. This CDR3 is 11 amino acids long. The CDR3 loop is CACNRDYEQYF.

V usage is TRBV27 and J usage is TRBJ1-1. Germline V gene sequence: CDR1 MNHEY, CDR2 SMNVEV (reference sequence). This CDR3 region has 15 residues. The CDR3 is CASSRPPSGGTEAFF.

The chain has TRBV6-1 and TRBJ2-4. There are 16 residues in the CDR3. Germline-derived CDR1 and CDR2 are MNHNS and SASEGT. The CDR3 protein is CASTLTAGLAKNIQYF.